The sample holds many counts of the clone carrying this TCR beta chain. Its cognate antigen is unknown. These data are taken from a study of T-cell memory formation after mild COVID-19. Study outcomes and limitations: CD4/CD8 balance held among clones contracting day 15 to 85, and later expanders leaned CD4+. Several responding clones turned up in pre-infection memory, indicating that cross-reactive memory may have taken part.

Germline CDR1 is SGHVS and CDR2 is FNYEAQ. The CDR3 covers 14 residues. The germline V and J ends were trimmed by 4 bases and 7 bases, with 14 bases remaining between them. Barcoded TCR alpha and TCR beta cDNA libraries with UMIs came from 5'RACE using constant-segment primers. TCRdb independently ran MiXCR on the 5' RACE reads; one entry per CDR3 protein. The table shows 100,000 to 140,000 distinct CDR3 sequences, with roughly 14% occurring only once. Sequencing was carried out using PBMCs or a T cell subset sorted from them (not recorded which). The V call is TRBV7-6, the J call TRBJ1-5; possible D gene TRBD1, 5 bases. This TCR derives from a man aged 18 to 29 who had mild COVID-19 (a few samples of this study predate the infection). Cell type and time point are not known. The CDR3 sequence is CASSSGTPDQPQHF. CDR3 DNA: TGTGCCAGCAGCTCCGGGACGCCGGACCAGCCCCAGCATTTT.